One sample yielded the 18 T cell receptor beta chains listed below, sequenced in a study of CD8+ T cells in alopecia areata. Treatment in this sample: oral pan-JAK inhibitor, 5-10 mg twice daily. Sequencing used cDNA as its template, made by extracting RNA and reverse transcribing it. TCRdb keeps only in-frame clones here, not all; method: immunoSEQ multiplex PCR. Of approximately 180,000 clones listed, roughly three fifths were seen once; the top ten hold approximately 1.2%. This material consisted of CD4+ T cells sorted from blood, taken around week 47, from a patient treated with tofacitinib. The receptors were sampled from a human donor with alopecia areata.

V usage is TRBV6-5 and J usage is TRBJ2-7; TRBD2 agrees at 8 bases. Germline CDR1 and CDR2: MNHEY and SVGAGI. The CDR3 totals 15 residues. V was pared by 6 bases and J by 4 bases, with 11 bases of the junction left unmatched. The CDR3 is CASRSSSGGGYEQYF. The CDR3 region has the DNA TGTGCCAGCAGATCCTCCAGCGGGGGAGGATACGAGCAGTACTTC.

CDR3 protein: CASSEPITDTQYF. In DNA, the CDR3 is TGTGCCAGCAGCGAACCCATAACAGATACGCAGTATTTT. This rearrangement joins TRBV9 to TRBJ2-3; no clear D. There are 13 residues in the CDR3. The germline CDR1 and CDR2 sequences are SGDLS and YYNGEE. Trimming removed 3 bases from V and 3 bases from J, with 8 bases in between.

The sample holds a few counts of this clone. The chain uses TRBV18 and TRBJ1-6; D is ambiguous. With 2 bases removed from V and 8 bases from J, the gap between germline ends came to 7 bases. Germline assignment: CDR1 KGHSH and CDR2 LQKENI. This CDR3 contains 13 residues. The CDR3 reads CASSPRLYSPLHF. The DNA of the CDR3 is TGTGCCAGCTCACCAAGACTCTATTCACCCCTCCACTTT.

This chain links TRBV6-5 with TRBJ1-1, with D perhaps TRBD1 (5 bases). In germline, CDR1 is MNHEY, CDR2 SVGAGI. Trimming took off 2 bases at V and 4 bases at J, with 14 bases between the two ends. This CDR3 comprises 15 residues. CDR3 region: CASSYGWDGLTEAFF. In nucleotides, the CDR3 is TGTGCCAGCAGTTACGGCTGGGACGGCCTCACTGAAGCTTTCTTT.

This clone was observed a few times. The chain has TRBV15 and TRBJ2-1; 11 bases are a match to TRBD2. CDR1 is LNHNV, CDR2 YYDKDF, per germline (reference sequence). Unmatched junction bases numbered 8, after V lost 0 bases and J lost 7 bases. CDR3 length equals 17 residues. This chain's CDR3 is CATSREGSGGVRNEQFF. The CDR3 region has the DNA TGTGCCACCAGCAGAGAGGGTAGCGGGGGGGTTAGGAATGAGCAGTTCTTC.

The rearrangement uses TRBV27 and TRBJ1-2; 10 bases map to TRBD1. The CDR3 length is 14 residues. With V trimmed by 6 bases and J by 8 bases, 9 bases remained unmatched. The germline gives CDR1 MNHEY, CDR2 SMNVEV (reference sequence). The CDR3 loop reads CASSDRGREGGYTF. CDR3 nucleotides: TGTGCCAGCAGCGACAGGGGGCGCGAAGGCGGCTACACCTTC.

The V call is TRBV2, the J call TRBJ2-2; 7 bases are a match to TRBD2. CDR3 length: 16 residues. The trim removed 6 bases at V and 1 base at J, leaving 8 bases unmatched. From germline, CDR1 is SNHLY and CDR2 FYNNEI. The CDR3 sequence: CASSSPLAGNTGELFF. DNA for the CDR3: TGTGCCAGCAGCTCCCCCTTAGCGGGGAACACCGGGGAGCTGTTTTTT.

The rearrangement joins TRBV30 to TRBJ1-2, with D perhaps matching TRBD1 (5 bases). This CDR3 is 15 amino acids long. Germline CDR1 GTSNPN, CDR2 SVGIG (reference sequence). Trimming removed 0 bases at V and 8 bases at J, with 19 bases between. CDR3 DNA sequence: TGTGCCTGGAGTGTAGGCGGGACCCACCGAGGAGGCTACACCTTC. This translates into CAWSVGGTHRGGYTF.

This chain uses TRBV28 with TRBJ2-5, with D perhaps being TRBD1 or TRBD2 (6 bases each). V lost 6 bases and J lost 2, with 16 bases in between. CDR3 length: 15 amino acids. Germline V gene data show CDR1 as MDHEN and CDR2 as SYDVKM. The CDR3 DNA is TGTGCCAGCAGACTCGGGGGCAGGGCACAAGAGACCCAGTACTTC. Protein: CASRLGGRAQETQYF.

The rearrangement uses TRBV4-1 and TRBJ2-3; no clear D gene. Germline CDR1 reads MGHRA; CDR2 reads YSYEKL. Trimming cost V 4 bases and J 0 bases, with 8 bases left between them. The length of the CDR3 is 14 residues. Here the CDR3 reads CASSPLSSTDTQYF. The CDR3 bases are TGCGCCAGCAGCCCCTTGTCCAGCACAGATACGCAGTATTTT.

The V gene is TRBV6-4, the J gene TRBJ2-3, with D maybe TRBD1 (5 bases). V shed 0 bases and J shed 1 base, with 5 bases lying between them. CDR1 is MRHNA, CDR2 SNTAGT, per germline. The CDR3 covers 14 residues. The CDR3 protein is CASSDSGGTDTQYF. The CDR3, as DNA: TGTGCCAGCAGTGACTCAGGGGGCACAGATACGCAGTATTTT.

The sample holds many counts of this clone. The rearrangement joins TRBV7-2 to TRBJ2-7; D possibly corresponds to TRBD1 (5 bases). Germline V lookup: CDR1 SGHTA, CDR2 FQGNSA. This CDR3 has 14 amino acids. Trimming took off 5 bases at V and 5 bases at J, with 16 bases between the two ends. CDR3 amino acids: CASSVGGAGDEQYF. CDR3 nucleotides: TGTGCCAGCAGCGTGGGTGGGGCCGGCGACGAGCAGTACTTC.

The CDR3 region has the DNA TGCGCCAGCAGCTCGGGACTAGCGGGGGCCCGGGGTGAGCAGTTCTTC. As protein: CASSSGLAGARGEQFF. The rearrangement uses TRBV5-1 and TRBJ2-1; 14 positions match TRBD2. Germline V CDR1 and CDR2: SGHRS, YFSETQ. This CDR3 comprises 16 residues. V gave up 3 bases and J gave up 9 bases; unmatched junction bases: 8.

CDR3 in amino acids: CASSLVQGFMNTEAFF. The CDR3 DNA follows: TGTGCCAGCAGCTTAGTTCAGGGGTTCATGAACACTGAAGCTTTCTTT. The chain links TRBV11-2 to TRBJ1-1; TRBD1 might be the D (6 bases). CDR1 SGHAT and CDR2 FQNNGV come from the germline V gene. The length of the CDR3 is 16 residues. Deletions cut 1 base from V and 0 bases from J, with 12 bases between.

The sample holds one count of this clone. The rearrangement uses TRBV29-1 and TRBJ2-5; 8 bases match TRBD2. This CDR3 contains 12 residues. V dropped 7 bases and J dropped 4; count of bases not matched to a gene: 5. CDR1 and CDR2 from the germline V gene are SQVTM and ANQGSEA. CDR3 DNA: TGCAGCGCCGTAGCGGGGACAGAGACCCAGTACTTC. Translated, it gives CSAVAGTETQYF. The variable domain in full, completed from reference TRBV29-1 and TRBJ2-5, reads SAVISQKPSRDICQRGTSLTIQCQVDSQVTMMFWYRQQPGQSLTLIATANQGSEATYESGFVIDKFPISRPNLTFSTLTVSNMSPEDSSIYLCSAVAGTETQYFGPGTRLLVL.

V gene TRBV10-3 combines with J gene TRBJ2-1; 7 positions agree with TRBD1. The CDR3 is made up of 15 amino acids. With 9 bases clipped from V and 0 bases from J, the junction kept 8 bases outside the gene matches. CDR1 is ENHRY and CDR2 is SYGVKD in the germline V gene. The CDR3 DNA follows: TGTGCCATTGGAATGACAGGGAGCTCCTACAATGAGCAGTTCTTC. The encoded protein is CAIGMTGSSYNEQFF.

The chain links TRBV6-6 to TRBJ1-6; D gene uncertain. V gave up 0 bases and J gave up 13 bases, with 7 bases separating them. This CDR3 region has 12 residues. CDR1 and CDR2 from the germline V gene are MNHNY and SVGAGI (reference sequence). The CDR3 sequence: CASSYSSSPLHF. In nucleotides, the CDR3 is TGTGCCAGCAGTTACTCCTCTAGTCCCCTCCACTTT.

This chain uses TRBV29-1 with TRBJ2-1; maybe TRBD2 (6 bases). The CDR3 is 16 amino acids. The germline V gene has CDR1 SQVTM and CDR2 ANQGSEA. V was clipped by 3 bases and J by 4 bases, with 19 bases between them. This chain's CDR3 is CSVEVLRGTRYNEQFF. The DNA for the CDR3 is TGCAGCGTTGAGGTCTTAAGAGGGACTCGTTACAATGAGCAGTTCTTC.